A selection of T cell receptor beta chains follows, all from one sample in a study of shared clonotypes between healthy human individuals. Measured with immunoSEQ multiplex PCR; TCRdb has only the in-frame clones, and not every one. The table lists 2 million or so clones, around 96% of them singletons. Sequenced material: naive CD8+ T cells sorted from blood. These receptor sequences come from a man between 18 and 35 years old in good health. The CDR3 runs from the conserved cysteine through the conserved F or W. D genes are given only for firm matches. For some rows the clone size is stated as once, few or many, or as a class when expanded; others skip it.

TRBV11-2	TRBJ2-7	NA	NA	TGTGCCAGCAGCTTAGATCCACCAACTTGGGCCTACGAGCAGTACTTC	CASSLDPPTWAYEQYF
TRBV5-1	TRBJ2-7	NA	TRBD1	TGCGCCACCCTAGAAAGATCCGGGACAGGGGACCACGAGCAGTACTTC	CATLERSGTGDHEQYF
TRBV27	TRBJ2-5	NA	TRBD2	TGTGCCAGCAGTTTACTAGCGGGGGGGCTTGTGGAGACCCAGTACTTC	CASSLLAGGLVETQYF
TRBV5-1	TRBJ2-3	NA	TRBD2	TGCGCCAGCAGCTTGACTAGCGGGAGTACAGATACGCAGTATTTT	CASSLTSGSTDTQYF
TRBV29-1	TRBJ2-7	NA	NA	TGCAGCGTTGGACAGATGAGCTCCTACGAGCAGTACTTC	CSVGQMSSYEQYF
TRBV7-9	TRBJ1-2	NA	TRBD1	TGTGCCAGCAGCTTAGGGATGGAGGGGGCGGATGGCTACACCTTC	CASSLGMEGADGYTF
TRBV5-6	TRBJ1-1	NA	NA	TGTGCCAGCAGCTTGGGCCTGAACACTGAAGCTTTCTTT	CASSLGLNTEAFF
TRBV29-1	TRBJ2-1	NA	NA	TGCAGCGTTGAAGATCTATGGGACAATGAGCAGTTCTTC	CSVEDLWDNEQFF
TRBV6-5	TRBJ2-7	NA	NA	TGTGCCAGCAGTTACCGGAGCATTAGCGACGAGCAGTACTTC	CASSYRSISDEQYF
TRBV14	TRBJ1-6	NA	NA	TGTGCCAGCAGCCAATCTCAGGGCTCCTATAATTCACCCCTCCACTTT	CASSQSQGSYNSPLHF
TRBV6-5	TRBJ2-1	NA	NA	TGTGCCAGCAGTTACCAGGGGTTTGAGCAGTTCTTC	CASSYQGFEQFF
TRBV7-6	TRBJ2-7	NA	NA	TGTGCCAGCAGCTTAGGAATAGGGCGCTACGAGCAGTACTTC	CASSLGIGRYEQYF
TRBV4-1	TRBJ1-1	NA	NA	TGCGCCAGCAGCCAAGCGGGAGGGTCCGGCACTGAAGCTTTCTTT	CASSQAGGSGTEAFF
TRBV13	TRBJ1-1	NA	NA	TGTGCCAGCAGCCCCCTAGCCACTGAAGCTTTCTTT	CASSPLATEAFF
TRBV11-2	TRBJ2-7	NA	NA	TGTGCCAGCAGCTTAGCGGGGCATTACGAGCAGTACTTC	CASSLAGHYEQYF
TRBV10-2	TRBJ1-2	NA	NA	TGCGCCAGCAATGACCATCCGGGGTATGGCTACACCTTC	CASNDHPGYGYTF
TRBV27	TRBJ2-7	few	NA	TGTGCCAGCAGTTCCCGACAGGTCCAAGGGGCCTACGAGCAGTACTTC	CASSSRQVQGAYEQYF
TRBV7-9	TRBJ2-5	NA	NA	TGTGCCAGCAGCTTAGGAGAAGAAGAGACCCAGTACTTC	CASSLGEEETQYF
TRBV10-2	TRBJ2-3	NA	TRBD2	TGCGCCAGCAGTGATAATGGAGGACTAGCGGAGAGCACAGATACGCAGTATTTT	CASSDNGGLAESTDTQYF
TRBV5-1	TRBJ2-3	NA	NA	TGCGCCAGCAGCTTAGAGACTAGTACTAGCACAGATACGCAGTATTTT	CASSLETSTSTDTQYF
TRBV28	TRBJ1-2	NA	NA	TGTGCCAGCAGTGTCCAGGGGCTATACTATGGCTACACCTTC	CASSVQGLYYGYTF
TRBV30	TRBJ1-1	few	TRBD1	TGTGCCTGGAGTATGGACAGGCTAAACACTGAAGCTTTCTTT	CAWSMDRLNTEAFF
TRBV7-2	TRBJ2-5	NA	NA	TGTGCCACTGGGGGGCAAGAGACCCAGTACTTC	CATGGQETQYF
TRBV10-3	TRBJ2-7	NA	NA	TGTGCCATCAGTGAGTCCTTAGGACTGCTCGAGCAGTACTTC	CAISESLGLLEQYF
TRBV9	TRBJ2-2	NA	NA	TGTGCCAGCAGCGTAGTAGAAGGAACCGGGGAGCTGTTTTTT	CASSVVEGTGELFF
TRBV7-8	TRBJ2-7	NA	TRBD1	TGTGCCAGCAGCTCGAGGACAGGGAGAACCTACGAGCAGTACTTC	CASSSRTGRTYEQYF
TRBV5-6	TRBJ2-1	NA	TRBD2	TGTGCCAGCAGCTTGGTACTAGCGGGCCCCTACAATGAGCAGTTCTTC	CASSLVLAGPYNEQFF
TRBV6-5	TRBJ2-5	NA	NA	TGTGCCAGCAGTTACACCACTCCTAGCGCCCAAGAGACCCAGTACTTC	CASSYTTPSAQETQYF
TRBV29-1	TRBJ2-7	NA	NA	TGCAGCGTTGAAGAGGGGGTTGGTGGCGAGCAGTACTTC	CSVEEGVGGEQYF
TRBV20-1	TRBJ2-1	NA	NA	TGCAGTGCCGAATACAATGAGCAGTTCTTC	CSAEYNEQFF
TRBV30	TRBJ1-1	NA	NA	TGTGCCTGGAGTGTAGATGATAGTCTCCCATGGTTCCGTCAAGCTGAAGCTTTCTTT	CAWSVDDSLPWFRQAEAFF
TRBV7-9	TRBJ1-2	NA	NA	TGTGCCAGCAGCTTCGAGGGCCCTAAAAATGGCTACACCTTC	CASSFEGPKNGYTF
TRBV6-1	TRBJ2-7	NA	NA	TGTGCCAGCAGTGAAGGGGGGACACCTAACTACGAGCAGTACTTC	CASSEGGTPNYEQYF
TRBV4-2	TRBJ1-2	NA	TRBD1	TGTGCCAGCAGCCAGTTAAAGGACAGGTTCTACTATGGCTACACCTTC	CASSQLKDRFYYGYTF
TRBV5-6	TRBJ1-3	NA	NA	TGTGCCAGCAGCTTGATAGGGGACCTACGCTCTGGAAACACCATATATTTT	CASSLIGDLRSGNTIYF
TRBV9	TRBJ2-1	NA	TRBD2	TGTGCCAGCAGCCCCTCACTAGCGGGGGGATACAATGAGCAGTTCTTC	CASSPSLAGGYNEQFF
TRBV6-5	TRBJ2-2	NA	NA	TGTGCCAGCGGCGGGTTTTCGAACACCGGGGAGCTGTTTTTT	CASGGFSNTGELFF
TRBV28	TRBJ2-5	NA	NA	TGTGCCAGCAGCCCAGGGTTGGGAGAGACCCAGTACTTC	CASSPGLGETQYF
TRBV5-4	TRBJ2-7	NA	NA	TGTGCCAGCAGTTACACTGGGGTCTCCTACGAGCAGTACTTC	CASSYTGVSYEQYF
TRBV5-4	TRBJ2-1	NA	TRBD2	TGTGCCAGCAGCTCGTTAGCGGGAGACAATGAGCAGTTCTTC	CASSSLAGDNEQFF
TRBV5-1	TRBJ2-7	NA	TRBD1	TGCGCCAGCAGCTTGGACCAGGGGACAGGCTACGAGCAGTACTTC	CASSLDQGTGYEQYF
TRBV27	TRBJ2-7	NA	NA	TGTGCCAGCAGTTCCCTGACGGGAATGGGGGACGAGCAGTACTTC	CASSSLTGMGDEQYF
TRBV30	TRBJ1-1	NA	NA	TGTGCCTGGAGTTCGGGGAGCGCTGGGGCTTTCTTT	CAWSSGSAGAFF
TRBV29-1	TRBJ2-3	NA	NA	TGCAGCGTTGTAGGTCCAGGACAGCCAAACCGAAGCACAGATACGCAGTATTTT	CSVVGPGQPNRSTDTQYF
TRBV30	TRBJ2-1	NA	TRBD2	TGTGCCTGGAGGGTAGCGGGGGGTTACAATGAGCAGTTCTTC	CAWRVAGGYNEQFF